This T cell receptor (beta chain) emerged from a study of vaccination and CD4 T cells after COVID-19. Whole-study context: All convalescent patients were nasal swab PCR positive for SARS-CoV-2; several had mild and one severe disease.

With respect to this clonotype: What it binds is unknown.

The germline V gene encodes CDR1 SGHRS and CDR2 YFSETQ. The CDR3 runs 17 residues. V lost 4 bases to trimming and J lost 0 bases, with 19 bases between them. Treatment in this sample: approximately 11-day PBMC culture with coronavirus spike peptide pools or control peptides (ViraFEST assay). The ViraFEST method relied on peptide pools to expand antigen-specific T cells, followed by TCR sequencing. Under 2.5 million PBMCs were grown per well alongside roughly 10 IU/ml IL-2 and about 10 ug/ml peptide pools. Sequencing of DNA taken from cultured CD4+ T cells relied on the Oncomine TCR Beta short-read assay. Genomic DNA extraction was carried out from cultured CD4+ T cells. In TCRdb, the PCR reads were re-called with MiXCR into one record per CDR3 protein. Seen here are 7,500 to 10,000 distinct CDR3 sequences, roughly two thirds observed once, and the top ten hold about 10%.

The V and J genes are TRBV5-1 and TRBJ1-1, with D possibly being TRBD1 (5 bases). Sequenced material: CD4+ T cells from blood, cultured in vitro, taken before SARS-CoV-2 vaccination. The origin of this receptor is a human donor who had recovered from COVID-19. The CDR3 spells CASSALEGAGLNTEAFF. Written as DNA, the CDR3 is TGCGCCAGCAGCGCGCTCGAGGGTGCGGGACTGAACACTGAAGCTTTCTTT. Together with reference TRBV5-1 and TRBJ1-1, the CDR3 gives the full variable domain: KAGVTQTPRYLIKTRGQQVTLSCSPISGHRSVSWYQQTPGQGLQFLFEYFSETQRNKGNFPGRFSGRQFSNSRSEMNVSTLELGDSALYLCASSALEGAGLNTEAFFGQGTRLTVV.